These T cell receptor beta chains were read from a single sample in a study of molecular identifiers for immune sequencing clone quantification. MiXCR was run by TCRdb on the PCR reads, yielding one entry per CDR3 protein. This table has approximately 500,000 distinct CDR3 sequences, about a quarter appearing once. The sequencing sample was made of naive CD8+ T cells from blood, with Jurkat cell RNA spiked in. Source of these receptors: a human donor in good health. Some libraries in this study had Jurkat cell RNA spiked in. Both conserved end residues are part of each CDR3. The order of the fields is CDR3 protein, CDR3 DNA, clone size, CDR3 length, V gene, D gene, J gene. D genes are given only for firm matches. Size is omitted from some rows. Given values are once, few, many or a class for expanded clones.

CSVDRGQGELSVF,TGCAGCGTTGATCGGGGACAGGGGGAGTTATCGGTCTTC,many,13,TRBV29-1,TRBD1,TRBJ2-1
CASSPGTGTTGANVLTF,TGCGCCAGCAGCCCCGGGACAGGGACTACTGGGGCCAACGTCCTGACTTTC,.,17,TRBV4-3,TRBD1,TRBJ2-6
CASSRLGGEQYF,TGTGCCAGCAGCCGCTTAGGGGGCGAGCAGTACTTC,.,12,TRBV12-3/TRBV12-4,.,TRBJ2-7
CATSRVRGDTEAFF,TGTGCCACCAGCAGAGTAAGAGGGGACACTGAAGCTTTCTTT,.,14,TRBV15,.,TRBJ1-1
CASSQQGNSNQPQHF,TGTGCCAGCAGTCAACAGGGGAATAGCAATCAGCCCCAGCATTTT,many,15,TRBV27,TRBD1,TRBJ1-5
CASSQGQRDHEQYF,TGCGCCAGCAGCCAAGGACAGCGGGACCACGAGCAGTACTTC,.,14,TRBV4-3,TRBD2,TRBJ2-7
CVSSSDRVEAFF,TGTGTCAGCAGCTCAGACAGGGTGGAAGCTTTCTTT,.,12,TRBV7-9,TRBD1,TRBJ1-1
CASNLAGAEQYF,TGCGCCAGCAACTTGGCCGGGGCCGAGCAGTACTTC,few,12,TRBV5-1,.,TRBJ2-7
CASSPDKTEAFF,TGTGCCAGCAGTCCCGACAAAACTGAAGCTTTCTTT,few,12,TRBV12-3/TRBV12-4,.,TRBJ1-1
CASSVWGSTTGELFF,TGTGCCAGCAGCGTTTGGGGTTCGACCACCGGGGAGCTGTTTTTT,many,15,TRBV9,.,TRBJ2-2
CSARDFVEEQHLEKLFF,TGCAGTGCTAGAGATTTTGTGGAAGAGCAGCACCTTGAAAAACTGTTTTTT,few,17,TRBV20-1,.,TRBJ1-4
CSAEEGSNQPQHF,TGCAGCGCTGAGGAAGGGAGCAATCAGCCCCAGCATTTT,many,13,TRBV29-1,.,TRBJ1-5
CASSETSGRSQYEQYF,TGTGCCAGCAGCGAGACTAGCGGGAGGTCCCAGTACGAGCAGTACTTC,few,16,TRBV4-2,TRBD2,TRBJ2-7
CAISRETYEQYF,TGTGCCATCAGCCGGGAGACCTACGAGCAGTACTTC,.,12,TRBV10-3,.,TRBJ2-7
CASSYEATSGTTDTQYF,TGTGCCAGCAGTTACGAGGCGACTAGCGGGACCACAGATACGCAGTATTTT,many,17,TRBV6-2/TRBV6-3,TRBD2,TRBJ2-3
CASSYRGAHYEQYF,TGTGCCAGCAGTTACCGGGGGGCCCACTACGAGCAGTACTTC,.,14,TRBV6-5,.,TRBJ2-7
CASSDLGPGTGTTDTQYF,TGTGCCAGCAGTGACCTGGGTCCCGGGACAGGGACCACAGATACGCAGTATTTT,few,18,TRBV25-1,TRBD1,TRBJ2-3
CASSLGVAYGQYF,TGTGCCAGCAGCTTGGGGGTAGCCTACGGGCAGTACTTC,once,13,TRBV5-4,.,TRBJ2-7
CAIRERDGDNLNYGYTF,TGTGCCATCAGAGAGCGGGACGGGGACAATCTAAACTATGGCTACACCTTC,few,17,TRBV10-3,.,TRBJ1-2
CAWSVRDFRGFSGNTIYF,TGTGCCTGGAGTGTTCGTGATTTCAGGGGTTTTTCTGGAAACACCATATATTTT,.,18,TRBV30,.,TRBJ1-3
CAISEGQGLTEAFF,TGTGCCATCAGTGAAGGACAGGGGCTGACTGAAGCTTTCTTT,many,14,TRBV10-3,TRBD1,TRBJ1-1
CASSAGDLGQETQYF,TGCGCCAGCAGCGCCGGGGATCTGGGGCAAGAGACCCAGTACTTC,many,15,TRBV5-1,.,TRBJ2-5
CASSRDRATGELFF,TGTGCCAGTAGCAGGGACAGGGCCACCGGGGAGCTGTTTTTT,few,14,TRBV19,TRBD1,TRBJ2-2
CASSPRQGPTYEQYF,TGCGCCAGCAGCCCTAGACAGGGTCCTACCTACGAGCAGTACTTC,.,15,TRBV4-1,TRBD1,TRBJ2-7
CASSLRTYPADTQYF,TGTGCCAGCAGCCTCCGCACATATCCGGCAGATACGCAGTATTTT,.,15,TRBV3-1,.,TRBJ2-3
CASSSLTGPYEAFF,TGTGCCAGCAGCTCCCTCACAGGGCCCTATGAAGCTTTCTTT,few,14,TRBV6-5,.,TRBJ1-1
CASSKFSPDRGHITYEQYF,TGTGCCAGCAGCAAATTTTCTCCCGACAGGGGGCATATCACCTACGAGCAGTACTTC,once,19,TRBV21-1,.,TRBJ2-7
CASSPRTGDRSYEQYF,TGTGCCAGCAGTCCGAGGACAGGGGACAGGTCCTACGAGCAGTACTTC,.,16,TRBV27,TRBD1,TRBJ2-7
CASSQNPGGYTDTQYF,TGCGCCAGCAGCCAAAATCCTGGCGGCTACACAGATACGCAGTATTTT,many,16,TRBV4-1,.,TRBJ2-3
CASSSLFLSYEQYF,TGTGCCAGCAGCTCCCTCTTTCTTTCCTACGAGCAGTACTTC,.,14,TRBV11-2,.,TRBJ2-7
CAISGGGQGSYEQYF,TGTGCCATCAGTGGGGGGGGACAGGGGTCCTACGAGCAGTACTTC,.,15,TRBV10-3,TRBD1,TRBJ2-7
CASSLDQGAAEAFF,TGCGCCAGCAGCTTGGATCAGGGGGCGGCTGAAGCTTTCTTT,many,14,TRBV5-1,TRBD1,TRBJ1-1
CASSGGTGSFF,TGTGCCAGCAGTGGAGGGACAGGGTCTTTCTTT,few,11,TRBV6-1,TRBD1,TRBJ1-1
CASSGGVGTGFGGYTF,TGTGCCAGCAGCGGCGGAGTCGGGACAGGGTTTGGAGGCTACACCTTC,.,16,TRBV11-2,TRBD1,TRBJ1-2
CASSLRRGRPDTQYF,TGTGCCAGCAGCTTGCGCAGGGGGCGCCCAGATACGCAGTATTTT,.,15,TRBV5-6,TRBD1,TRBJ2-3
CASSLVGGNEQYF,TGTGCCAGCAGCCTTGTCGGGGGGAACGAGCAGTACTTC,.,13,TRBV14,TRBD2,TRBJ2-7
CAWTGTPNTEAFF,TGTGCCTGGACCGGGACACCGAACACTGAAGCTTTCTTT,few,13,TRBV30,.,TRBJ1-1
CASSSGTSGGYQAPQYF,TGTGCCAGCAGCTCCGGGACTAGCGGGGGTTACCAAGCGCCCCAGTACTTC,.,17,TRBV6-2/TRBV6-3,TRBD2,TRBJ2-5
CASSQDLNPQNTGELFF,TGTGCCAGCAGCCAAGATTTAAATCCGCAGAACACCGGGGAGCTGTTTTTT,.,17,TRBV3-1,.,TRBJ2-2
CASSVTETGVTEAFF,TGTGCCAGCAGTGTGACCGAGACAGGGGTTACTGAAGCTTTCTTT,.,15,TRBV2,TRBD1,TRBJ1-1
CASTLYDRLAEAFF,TGTGCCAGCACCCTCTATGACAGGCTCGCTGAAGCTTTCTTT,many,14,TRBV6-6,.,TRBJ1-1
CATREYNEQFF,TGTGCCACTCGGGAGTACAATGAGCAGTTCTTC,.,11,TRBV2,.,TRBJ2-1
CASSYQTNRVEGAFF,TGCGCCAGCAGTTACCAGACAAACAGGGTCGAGGGAGCTTTCTTT,.,15,TRBV5-1,.,TRBJ1-1
CAWSLAGFSDEQFF,TGTGCCTGGAGTTTAGCGGGGTTCTCGGATGAGCAGTTCTTC,.,14,TRBV30,TRBD2,TRBJ2-1
CASSLGGLRVTTYEQYF,TGTGCCAGCAGCTTGGGTGGTTTGCGGGTTACCACCTACGAGCAGTACTTT,once,17,TRBV5-4,.,TRBJ2-7
CSTSQGAPGYTF,TGCAGTACTAGCCAAGGGGCGCCTGGCTACACCTTC,.,12,TRBV20-1,.,TRBJ1-2
CASIPVGDAGELFF,TGTGCCAGCATCCCGGTCGGCGATGCAGGGGAGCTTTTCTTT,.,14,TRBV7-9,.,TRBJ1-1
CASSPIPASSYEQYF,TGTGCCAGCAGTCCTATACCGGCGAGCTCCTACGAGCAGTACTTC,.,15,TRBV9,.,TRBJ2-7
CASTETGPGNEQFF,TGTGCCAGCACCGAAACGGGGCCTGGCAATGAGCAGTTCTTC,.,14,TRBV11-2,.,TRBJ2-1
CASSSPGRVVSGELFF,TGTGCCAGCAGCTCTCCCGGCAGGGTGGTTTCCGGGGAGCTGTTTTTT,.,16,TRBV7-9,.,TRBJ2-2
CASSTLAGAYNEQFF,TGTGCCAGCAGCACCCTAGCGGGAGCTTACAATGAGCAGTTCTTC,few,15,TRBV14,TRBD2,TRBJ2-1
CASSLLSSGIREQYF,TGTGCCAGCAGTTTATTGTCTAGCGGGATTAGGGAGCAGTACTTC,.,15,TRBV28,TRBD2,TRBJ2-7
CGAISYTGELFF,TGCGGCGCCATAAGTTACACCGGGGAGCTGTTTTTT,few,12,TRBV29-1,.,TRBJ2-2
CASRIDRADTEAFF,TGCGCCAGCAGAATCGACAGGGCGGACACTGAAGCTTTCTTT,many,14,TRBV4-3,TRBD1,TRBJ1-1